Below, 16 T cell receptor beta chains from the same sample are listed, as sequenced in a study of cytomegalovirus exposure and HLA in healthy donors. The assay was immunoSEQ multiplex PCR, and TCRdb's table has in-frame clones only and misses some. The repertoire includes 110,000 to 150,000 clones, approximately 90% of them detected once, and 0.6% to 0.8% sits in the top ten. Material for sequencing was PBMCs. Receptors were obtained from a man between 18 and 35 years old in good health and CMV-seronegative.

The V call is TRBV7-9, the J call TRBJ1-4; tentative D call: TRBD1 (6 bases). The ends were cut back, 0 bases at V and 8 bases at J, with 13 bases in the middle. The CDR3 runs 15 residues. Germline CDR1 and CDR2: SEHNR and FQNEAQ (reference sequence). For the CDR3, the DNA is TGTGCCAGCAGCTTAGCCGGGGGGCAGTGGGAAAAACTGTTTTTT. The encoded protein is CASSLAGGQWEKLFF.

V is TRBV15 and J is TRBJ2-1; tentatively, D is TRBD2 (7 bases). The CDR3 is 15 amino acids. V was pared by 2 bases and J by 7 bases, with 15 bases between. Looked up from germline, CDR1 is LNHNV and CDR2 is YYDKDF (reference sequence). CDR3 sequence (DNA): TGTGCCACCAGCAGACACGGTCGGGGGGCTAATGAGCAGTTCTTC. Its protein is CATSRHGRGANEQFF.

The gene calls are TRBV5-1 and TRBJ2-3, with 8 bases lining up with TRBD2. CDR1 SGHRS and CDR2 YFSETQ come from the germline V gene. V lost 1 base, J lost 3 bases, and 10 bases stayed unmatched. The CDR3 contains 17 residues. The CDR3 coding sequence is TGCGCCAGCAGCTTGTTAGTTGCGGGAGGATCGACAGATACGCAGTATTTT. Amino acid sequence: CASSLLVAGGSTDTQYF.

The chain uses TRBV6-6 and TRBJ1-1, with D maybe TRBD1 (5 bases). Germline V gene lookup returns CDR1 MNHNY and CDR2 SVGAGI (reference sequence). V lost 2 bases and J 10 bases, leaving 17 bases between the germline ends. This CDR3 has 14 residues. CDR3 coding DNA: TGTGCCAGCAGTTACACCTTCTTGGGGGAGGCAGCTTTCTTT. It encodes CASSYTFLGEAAFF.

This chain connects TRBV30 to TRBJ2-3; D uncertain. The V gene's germline CDR1 is GTSNPN and CDR2 SVGIG (reference sequence). V shed 2 bases and J shed 4 bases, with 19 bases lying between them. The CDR3 is made up of 16 amino acids. The CDR3 DNA reads as TGTGCCTGGAGTACCCTGAGGATAAGGAAGTCAGATACGCAGTATTTT. The encoded protein is CAWSTLRIRKSDTQYF.

The chain links TRBV14 to TRBJ2-3; 7 positions match TRBD1. Germline CDR1 and CDR2: SGHDN and FVKESK. This CDR3 has 17 amino acids. Unmatched junction bases numbered 11, after V lost 3 bases and J lost 2 bases. The CDR3 region is CASSQKRDSFSTDTQYF. The CDR3 DNA sequence: TGTGCCAGCAGCCAGAAAAGGGACAGTTTCTCCACAGATACGCAGTATTTT.

The chain couples TRBV7-8 to TRBJ2-1; 10 bases line up with TRBD2. V trimming: 6 bases; J trimming: 0 bases; junction bases outside the gene matches: 8. The CDR3 is 17 residues long. Germline loops: CDR1 SGHVS, CDR2 FQNEAQ. In nucleotides, the CDR3 is TGTGCCAGCAGTCGAACACTAGCGGGGCCCTCCTACAATGAGCAGTTCTTC. Protein product: CASSRTLAGPSYNEQFF.

The J gene is TRBJ2-2, the V gene TRBV7-2, with a tentative D call TRBD2 (5 bases). V lost 8 bases and J 7 bases, leaving 14 bases between the germline ends. Per the germline V gene, CDR1 is SGHTA and CDR2 is FQGNSA. The CDR3 extends over 13 amino acids. CDR3 sequence reads: CASSWTVRGELFF. Written as DNA, the CDR3 is TGTGCCAGCTCGTGGACTGTTCGCGGGGAGCTGTTTTTT.

This clone was observed a few times. The chain employs TRBV30 and TRBJ1-1; TRBD1 aligns across 8 bases. V shed 3 bases and J 10 bases; nucleotides not matched to a gene: 10. CDR1 and CDR2 from the germline V gene are GTSNPN and SVGIG (reference sequence). The length of the CDR3 is 13 residues. The CDR3 coding sequence is TGTGCCTGGAGGGGGCAGGGGGCGTGGAGAGCTTTCTTT. Amino acid sequence: CAWRGQGAWRAFF.

This chain connects TRBV4-1 to TRBJ2-1; D unclear. Germline-derived CDR1 and CDR2 are MGHRA and YSYEKL. Trimming left V 1 base short and J 10 bases short, with 11 bases between. This CDR3 contains 13 residues. Written as DNA, the CDR3 is TGCGCCAGCAGCCAAGCAGAGCGCCTGGAGCAGTTCTTC. It encodes CASSQAERLEQFF.

This chain connects TRBV19 to TRBJ2-1; TRBD2 is a possible D gene (7 bases). The germline V and J ends were trimmed by 3 bases and 5 bases, with 14 bases remaining between them. CDR3 length: 15 amino acids. Germline loops: CDR1 LNHDA, CDR2 SQIVND (reference sequence). The CDR3: CASSIAGDKDNEQFF. The DNA for the CDR3 is TGTGCCAGTAGTATTGCGGGGGACAAGGACAATGAGCAGTTCTTC.

V and J are TRBV10-3 and TRBJ1-5, with D hard to call. This CDR3 has 14 residues. The germline V and J ends were trimmed by 3 bases and 5 bases, with 11 bases remaining between them. CDR1 and CDR2 from the germline V gene are ENHRY and SYGVKD. The CDR3 region has the DNA TGTGCCATCAGTGAAGGTCGCGGGGATCAGCCCCAGCATTTT. This gives the protein CAISEGRGDQPQHF.

The V gene is TRBV9, the J gene TRBJ1-2; D not certain. The CDR3 contains 17 residues. CDR1 and CDR2 from the germline V gene are SGDLS and YYNGEE. The germline V and J ends were trimmed by 0 bases and 5 bases, with 20 bases remaining between them. Written as DNA, the CDR3 is TGTGCCAGCAGCGTAGCCCCTAAGGGTGAAGGAGGTTATGGCTACACCTTC. Translation: CASSVAPKGEGGYGYTF. The entire variable domain, with the rest obtained from reference TRBV9 and TRBJ1-2, is as follows: DSGVTQTPKHLITATGQRVTLRCSPRSGDLSVYWYQQSLDQGLQFLIQYYNGEERAKGNILERFSAQQFPDLHSELNLSSLELGDSALYFCASSVAPKGEGGYGYTFGSGTRLTVV.

The V gene is TRBV9, the J gene TRBJ1-1, with 8 nucleotides matching TRBD1. V lost 1 base, J lost 5 bases, and 10 bases stayed unmatched. This CDR3 has 16 amino acids. Germline V gene sequence: CDR1 SGDLS, CDR2 YYNGEE. The CDR3 loop is CASSVQDRAGKTEAFF. CDR3 sequence (DNA): TGTGCCAGCAGCGTACAGGACAGGGCAGGGAAGACTGAAGCTTTCTTT.

The chain couples TRBV12-5 to TRBJ1-2, with 8 bases identical to TRBD1. Germline assignment: CDR1 LGHNT and CDR2 FRNRAP. V was clipped by 7 bases and J by 6 bases; unmatched bases: 16. CDR3 length: 16 residues. The CDR3 sequence: CASAQDRTGRVDGYTF. In nucleotides, the CDR3 is TGTGCTAGTGCCCAAGATCGGACAGGGAGAGTCGATGGCTACACCTTC.

Many counts were recorded for this clone. This chain joins TRBV9 and TRBJ1-6; D perhaps matches TRBD1 (5 bases). Trimming cost V 2 bases and J 3 bases, with 6 bases left between them. The germline V gene has CDR1 SGDLS and CDR2 YYNGEE. The CDR3 has 14 residues. In nucleotides, the CDR3 is TGTGCCAGCAGCGTGACAGTCTATAATTCACCCCTCCACTTT. Protein sequence: CASSVTVYNSPLHF.